One and the same sample provided the 23 T cell receptor beta chains below, sequenced in a study of T cell changes during pregnancy in multiple sclerosis. Clones were read by immunoSEQ multiplex PCR, and TCRdb kept only the in-frame ones, dropping some. Among about 110,000 clones listed, 75% to 95% were seen once. Sequenced here: peripheral blood, sampled before pregnancy. The origin of the receptors is a female donor with multiple sclerosis, enrolled in a pregnancy study.

The chain uses TRBV5-1 and TRBJ1-4, with 9 bases aligning to TRBD1. This CDR3 is built from 15 residues. Germline loops: CDR1 SGHRS, CDR2 YFSETQ. The V segment lost 4 bases and the J segment 7 bases; nucleotides outside the gene matches: 8. CDR3 nucleotides: TGCGCCAGCAGCCAACAGGGGGCCGAAGGTGAAAAACTGTTTTTT. Protein: CASSQQGAEGEKLFF.

This clone has a handful of counts. The chain combines TRBV5-1 with TRBJ2-1; 7 bases fit TRBD2. Germline-derived CDR1 and CDR2 are SGHRS and YFSETQ. Trimming cost V 4 bases and J 4 bases; bases outside gene matches: 14. This CDR3 is built from 17 residues. CDR3 protein: CASSNSGRAVSYNEQFF. CDR3 nucleotides: TGCGCCAGCAGCAACAGTGGGAGGGCCGTCTCTTACAATGAGCAGTTCTTC.

The chain links TRBV27 to TRBJ2-7, with 8 bases identical to TRBD2. Germline V gene data show CDR1 as MNHEY and CDR2 as SMNVEV (reference sequence). The V gene end was trimmed by 3 bases and the J gene end by 3 bases; junction bases not matched to a gene: 7. The CDR3 is 15 residues long. CDR3: CASSFVAGGFYEQYF. CDR3 sequence (DNA): TGTGCCAGCAGTTTCGTGGCGGGAGGCTTCTACGAGCAGTACTTC.

The chain joins TRBV10-3 to TRBJ1-5, with a possible D match to TRBD1 (5 bases). V was clipped by 4 bases and J by 5 bases, with 9 bases between them. The CDR3 covers 13 residues. In germline, CDR1 is ENHRY, CDR2 SYGVKD. CDR3 nucleotide sequence: TGTGCCATCAGTGTACAGGACGATCAGCCCCAGCATTTT. This sequence encodes CAISVQDDQPQHF.

The chain is built from TRBV15 and TRBJ1-2, with 10 bases lining up with TRBD1. This CDR3 has 14 residues. Per germline, CDR1 LNHNV and CDR2 YYDKDF (reference sequence). J gave up 4 bases and V 6 bases, and 5 bases lay outside the gene matches. The CDR3 region is CATRGTGEGYGYTF. CDR3 DNA sequence: TGTGCCACCAGAGGGACAGGGGAAGGCTATGGCTACACCTTC. Using reference TRBV15 and TRBJ1-2 for the parts outside the CDR3, the full variable domain is DAMVIQNPRYQVTQFGKPVTLSCSQTLNHNVMYWYQQKSSQAPKLLFHYYDKDFNNEADTPDNFQSRRPNTSFCFLDIRSPGLGDTAMYLCATRGTGEGYGYTFGSGTRLTVV.

This chain uses TRBV7-8 with TRBJ2-1; possibly TRBD2 for D (6 bases). The ends were cut back, 5 bases at V and 2 bases at J, with 13 bases in the middle. Germline-derived CDR1 and CDR2 are SGHVS and FQNEAQ. The CDR3 runs 15 residues. CDR3 bases: TGTGCCAGCAGCCCCGGGACTGGGCCCTACAATGAGCAGTTCTTC. This translates into CASSPGTGPYNEQFF.

This clone showed up just a few times. This chain joins TRBV10-1 and TRBJ1-6; tentative D call: TRBD1 (5 bases). The CDR3 loop spans 15 amino acids. Germline assignment: CDR1 WNHNN and CDR2 SYGVQD (reference sequence). The V end lost 11 bases, the J end lost 7 bases, and 21 bases lay between the germline ends. The CDR3 loop is CASPWGVMANSPLHF. CDR3 in DNA: TGCGCCTCTCCCTGGGGGGTCATGGCGAATTCACCCCTCCACTTT.

CDR3 protein: CASKWQGSTDTQYF. As DNA, the CDR3 is TGTGCCAGCAAATGGCAGGGGTCAACTGATACGCAGTATTTT. The V call is TRBV27, the J call TRBJ2-3, with D possibly being TRBD1 (6 bases). Trimming removed 7 bases at V and 6 bases at J, with 17 bases between. Germline assignment: CDR1 MNHEY and CDR2 SMNVEV (reference sequence). This CDR3 region has 14 residues.

The V gene is TRBV7-2, the J gene TRBJ1-3; no definite D call. Trimming took off 3 bases at V and 1 base at J, with 10 bases between the two ends. CDR1 and CDR2 (germline): SGHTA, FQGNSA. The CDR3 runs to 15 residues. The CDR3 DNA sequence: TGTGCCAGCAGCTTGTCGGGGAGTTCTGGAAACACCATATATTTT. This gives the protein CASSLSGSSGNTIYF.

This chain links TRBV9 with TRBJ1-4; D unclear. Germline V gene lookup returns CDR1 SGDLS and CDR2 YYNGEE. The CDR3 has 14 amino acids. V lost 1 base and J 4 bases, leaving 8 bases between the germline ends. CDR3 sequence: CASSVTVGNEKLFF. The CDR3 bases are TGTGCCAGCAGCGTAACAGTCGGTAATGAAAAACTGTTTTTT.

This rearrangement joins TRBV21-1 to TRBJ2-1; TRBD2 is the table's D call and was not checked against the DNA. TRBV21-1 is labeled a pseudogene. The CDR3 consists of 18 residues. CDR3 in amino acids: CASSRLRDLAGGGNEQFF. CDR3 nucleotide sequence: TGTGCCAGCAGCCGCCTAAGGGACCTAGCGGGGGGAGGCAATGAGCAGTTCTTC.

The chain couples TRBV15 to TRBJ2-1, with TRBD2 identical over 9 bases. Germline trimming cut 5 bases from V and 6 bases from J; bases unmatched to any gene: 14. This CDR3 spans 17 amino acids. The germline CDR1 and CDR2 sequences are LNHNV and YYDKDF (reference sequence). As DNA, the CDR3 is TGTGCCACCAGCCCCCTCGGGCTAGCGGGAAGACGCAATGAGCAGTTCTTC. It codes for CATSPLGLAGRRNEQFF. The variable domain in full, completed from reference TRBV15 and TRBJ2-1, reads DAMVIQNPRYQVTQFGKPVTLSCSQTLNHNVMYWYQQKSSQAPKLLFHYYDKDFNNEADTPDNFQSRRPNTSFCFLDIRSPGLGDTAMYLCATSPLGLAGRRNEQFFGPGTRLTVL.

The CDR3 coding sequence is TGTGCCAGCAGCGTACACGGGGGGTACAATGAGCAGTTCTTC. Translation: CASSVHGGYNEQFF. The gene calls are TRBV9 and TRBJ2-1, with TRBD2 matching 7 bases. The germline V gene encodes CDR1 SGDLS and CDR2 YYNGEE. The V gene end was trimmed by 1 base and the J gene end by 4 bases; junction bases not matched to a gene: 2. This CDR3 has 14 amino acids.

The chain is built from TRBV15 and TRBJ2-7, with 9 bases aligning to TRBD1. The CDR3 is made up of 14 amino acids. Per germline, CDR1 LNHNV and CDR2 YYDKDF (reference sequence). J lost 7 bases, V lost 3 bases, and 7 bases had no gene match. The CDR3 DNA reads as TGTGCCACCAGCAGGGACAGGGGATCGGTTGAGCAGTACTTC. Protein product: CATSRDRGSVEQYF.

The genes are TRBV7-3 and TRBJ2-1, with 8 bases matching TRBD1. This CDR3 contains 14 residues. The V gene end was trimmed by 3 bases and the J gene end by 5 bases; junction bases not matched to a gene: 3. Germline CDR1 SGHTA, CDR2 FQGTGA. CDR3 DNA sequence: TGTGCCAGCAGCTTGGACAGGGTCAACAATGAGCAGTTCTTC. Its protein product is CASSLDRVNNEQFF.

The J gene is TRBJ2-7, the V gene TRBV5-1, with 14 positions matching TRBD2. The CDR3 totals 15 residues. V trimming: 2 bases; J trimming: 4 bases; junction bases outside the gene matches: 2. Germline V gene sequence: CDR1 SGHRS, CDR2 YFSETQ. The CDR3 nucleotides are TGCGCCAGCAGCTTAGGGACTAGCGGGAGTTACGAGCAGTACTTC. It is translated as CASSLGTSGSYEQYF.

The chain has TRBV6-1 and TRBJ2-7; the D gene is possibly TRBD1 (5 bases). CDR1 is MNHNS and CDR2 is SASEGT in the germline V gene. This CDR3 contains 12 residues. V was trimmed by 3 bases and J by 5 bases, leaving 8 bases between them. CDR3 region: CASSEQGNEQYF. The DNA for the CDR3 is TGTGCCAGCAGTGAGCAGGGAAACGAGCAGTACTTC.

The J gene is TRBJ1-2, the V gene TRBV28; possibly TRBD1 for D (5 bases). Trimming removed 7 bases from V and 8 bases from J, with 14 bases in between. The CDR3 covers 12 residues. Germline V gene data show CDR1 as MDHEN and CDR2 as SYDVKM. The CDR3 sequence is CASTFLTGGYTF. As DNA, the CDR3 is TGTGCCAGCACCTTCCTAACAGGCGGCTACACCTTC.

This clone has a single count. The gene calls are TRBV6-5 and TRBJ1-6; 7 nucleotides match TRBD1. This CDR3 is 14 amino acids long. CDR1 and CDR2 from the germline V gene are MNHEY and SVGAGI. After removal of 5 bases from V and 5 bases from J, the junction contained 3 bases not matched to a gene. CDR3 DNA sequence: TGTGCCAGCAGTGGGACAGATAATAATTCACCCCTCCACTTT. Residues: CASSGTDNNSPLHF.

In this sample, this clone turned up once. DNA for the CDR3: TGTGCCAGCTCACCTACAGGGGGCCAAGGCTATGGCTACACCTTC. It codes for CASSPTGGQGYGYTF. This chain joins TRBV18 and TRBJ1-2, with 9 bases identical to TRBD1. The V gene's germline CDR1 is KGHSH and CDR2 LQKENI. The V segment lost 3 bases and the J segment 4 bases; nucleotides outside the gene matches: 6. This CDR3 spans 15 amino acids.

This sequence joins TRBV5-4 and TRBJ2-5; the match to TRBD1 covers 8 bases. The CDR3 consists of 14 residues. Unmatched junction bases numbered 7, after V lost 4 bases and J lost 5 bases. The germline V gene has CDR1 SGHNT and CDR2 YYREEE (reference sequence). The CDR3 DNA is TGTGCCAGCAGCCCCGGACAGGGTCGGGAGACCCAGTACTTC. Its translation is CASSPGQGRETQYF.

This clone was observed a single time. The rearrangement uses TRBV11-2 and TRBJ2-7; 11 bases line up with TRBD1. V trimming: 4 bases; J trimming: 2 bases; junction bases outside the gene matches: 13. The CDR3 totals 18 residues. CDR1 and CDR2 from the germline V gene are SGHAT and FQNNGV. The CDR3 here is CASSSRTGGALTTYEQYF. The DNA for the CDR3 is TGTGCCAGCAGCTCTAGGACAGGGGGCGCTTTGACCACCTACGAGCAGTACTTC.

The chain links TRBV5-1 to TRBJ2-1; 8 bases agree with TRBD2. The CDR3 covers 17 residues. V lost 8 bases, J lost 6 bases, and 19 bases stayed unmatched. In germline, CDR1 is SGHRS, CDR2 YFSETQ. In DNA, the CDR3 is TGCGCCAGTACGCTAGGAGGGAATAGCGGGAACGGCAATGAGCAGTTCTTC. Amino acid sequence: CASTLGGNSGNGNEQFF.